This is a list of T cell receptor beta chains from one sample in a study of CD8 T cells in Susac syndrome. TCRdb analysed the immunoSEQ multiplex PCR reads with MiXCR anew, one entry per CDR3 protein. The table shows 150,000 to 200,000 distinct CDR3 sequences, with approximately 90% occurring only once. Sequenced: CD4+ T cells from PBMCs. All receptors come from a human donor in good health. The CDR3 runs from the conserved cysteine through the conserved F or W. The order of the fields is V gene, clone size, J gene, D gene, CDR3 length, CDR3 DNA, CDR3 protein. The D gene is left open where the match is weak. Size is stated for part of the rows, as once, few or many counts, or as a class when the clone is expanded.

v_gene: TRBV4-3; abundance: NA; j_gene: TRBJ2-7; d_gene: NA; len: 16; CDR3nt: TGCGCCAGCAGCCAAGTCCCCGGGACCTCACCCTACGAGCAGTACTTC; CDR3aa: CASSQVPGTSPYEQYF
v_gene: TRBV7-2; abundance: NA; j_gene: TRBJ1-2; d_gene: NA; len: 15; CDR3nt: TGTGCCAGCAGGGAAGTTAGTACGGGGGATACCGGCTACACCTTC; CDR3aa: CASREVSTGDTGYTF
v_gene: TRBV12-3/TRBV12-4; abundance: NA; j_gene: TRBJ2-3; d_gene: TRBD2; len: 16; CDR3nt: TGTGCCAGCCGGGCGGGGGGGCCGTTTACCACAGATACGCAGTATTTT; CDR3aa: CASRAGGPFTTDTQYF
v_gene: TRBV2; abundance: NA; j_gene: TRBJ2-7; d_gene: NA; len: 13; CDR3nt: TGTGCCAGCAGTGGTGGGGCGTCCTACGAGCAGTACTTC; CDR3aa: CASSGGASYEQYF
v_gene: TRBV6-1; abundance: once; j_gene: TRBJ1-5; d_gene: NA; len: 14; CDR3nt: TGTGCCAGCAGTGATCTTCTTCGCAATCAGCCCCAGCATTTT; CDR3aa: CASSDLLRNQPQHF
v_gene: TRBV7-9; abundance: once; j_gene: TRBJ2-1; d_gene: NA; len: 10; CDR3nt: TGTGCCAGCAGCTTAGTAGTTCGGATCTTC; CDR3aa: CASSLVVRIF
v_gene: TRBV29-1; abundance: NA; j_gene: TRBJ2-7; d_gene: NA; len: 13; CDR3nt: TGCAGCGCCTCGCAAGCCCCGACGAGCCTAAAGTACTTC; CDR3aa: CSASQAPTSLKYF
v_gene: TRBV5-4; abundance: NA; j_gene: TRBJ2-3; d_gene: NA; len: 16; CDR3nt: TGTGCCAGCAGCATATGGACTGGGGGACGCACAGATACGCAGTATTTT; CDR3aa: CASSIWTGGRTDTQYF
v_gene: TRBV25-1; abundance: NA; j_gene: TRBJ2-7; d_gene: TRBD1; len: 13; CDR3nt: TGTGCCAGCAAACGGGACAGGGGCTACGAGCAGTACTTC; CDR3aa: CASKRDRGYEQYF
v_gene: TRBV12-3/TRBV12-4; abundance: NA; j_gene: TRBJ1-2; d_gene: NA; len: 14; CDR3nt: TGTGCCAGCACCCACAGACCGGGAAACTATGGCTACACCTTC; CDR3aa: CASTHRPGNYGYTF
v_gene: TRBV1; abundance: NA; j_gene: TRBJ2-2; d_gene: NA; len: 17; CDR3nt: TGCACCAGCAGCCCGGACAGGGTTTTGATCCATTCCGGGGAGCTGTTTTTT; CDR3aa: CTSSPDRVLIHSGELFF
v_gene: TRBV5-1; abundance: NA; j_gene: TRBJ2-3; d_gene: NA; len: 14; CDR3nt: TGCGCCAGCAGCCTAAGACAGGGCACAGATACGCAGTATTTT; CDR3aa: CASSLRQGTDTQYF
v_gene: TRBV3-1; abundance: NA; j_gene: TRBJ1-1; d_gene: NA; len: 12; CDR3nt: TGTGCCAGCATCGGGGGCGGAACTGAAGCTTTCTTT; CDR3aa: CASIGGGTEAFF
v_gene: TRBV20-1; abundance: NA; j_gene: TRBJ1-5; d_gene: NA; len: 13; CDR3nt: TGCAGTGCTCTACAGGGCAGCAATCAGCCCCAGCATTTT; CDR3aa: CSALQGSNQPQHF
v_gene: TRBV6-7; abundance: NA; j_gene: TRBJ2-6; d_gene: NA; len: 18; CDR3nt: TGTGCCAGCAGTTACCAGGGGAGTTTGGTTTGTGGGGCCAACGTCCTGACTTTC; CDR3aa: CASSYQGSLVCGANVLTF
v_gene: TRBV6-5; abundance: NA; j_gene: TRBJ1-5; d_gene: NA; len: 13; CDR3nt: TGTGCCAGCAGTTGGGAAGCCGATCAGCCCCAGCATTTT; CDR3aa: CASSWEADQPQHF
v_gene: TRBV2; abundance: NA; j_gene: TRBJ1-2; d_gene: NA; len: 13; CDR3nt: TGTGCCAGCAGTGAGGCCCTGGGGGGGGGCTACACCTTC; CDR3aa: CASSEALGGGYTF
v_gene: TRBV6-2/TRBV6-3; abundance: NA; j_gene: TRBJ2-5; d_gene: NA; len: 13; CDR3nt: TGTGCCAGCAGGCCATCCGGTCAAGAGACCCAGTACTTC; CDR3aa: CASRPSGQETQYF
v_gene: TRBV7-9; abundance: NA; j_gene: TRBJ1-1; d_gene: TRBD1; len: 14; CDR3nt: TGTGCCAGCAGCTTAAGCAGGGGGCTCACTGAAGCTTTCTTT; CDR3aa: CASSLSRGLTEAFF
v_gene: TRBV19; abundance: NA; j_gene: TRBJ2-5; d_gene: TRBD2; len: 15; CDR3nt: TGTGCCAGTACCCTAACAACTAGCGGGGAAGAGACCCAGTACTTC; CDR3aa: CASTLTTSGEETQYF
v_gene: TRBV27; abundance: NA; j_gene: TRBJ2-1; d_gene: NA; len: 15; CDR3nt: TGTGCCAGCAGTTTACCGGGACGGACCCGGGATGAGCAGTTCTTC; CDR3aa: CASSLPGRTRDEQFF
v_gene: TRBV6-2/TRBV6-3; abundance: NA; j_gene: TRBJ1-4; d_gene: TRBD1; len: 16; CDR3nt: TGTGCCAGCAGTTACATCGGACAGGGAACTAATGAAAAACTGTTTTTT; CDR3aa: CASSYIGQGTNEKLFF
v_gene: TRBV20-1; abundance: NA; j_gene: TRBJ2-5; d_gene: TRBD1; len: 13; CDR3nt: TGCAGTGCTGGCGGACAGGATCAAGAGACCCAGTACTTC; CDR3aa: CSAGGQDQETQYF
v_gene: TRBV20-1; abundance: NA; j_gene: TRBJ1-1; d_gene: TRBD1; len: 15; CDR3nt: TGCAGTGCTACTGAACCGACAGGGGGTAACACTGAAGCTTTCTTT; CDR3aa: CSATEPTGGNTEAFF
v_gene: TRBV6-5; abundance: NA; j_gene: TRBJ1-3; d_gene: NA; len: 18; CDR3nt: TGTGCCAGCAGTTACTCGATCTCTAGGCAGAACTCTGGAAACACCATATATTTT; CDR3aa: CASSYSISRQNSGNTIYF
v_gene: TRBV19; abundance: NA; j_gene: TRBJ1-2; d_gene: NA; len: 18; CDR3nt: TGTGCCAGTAGTACCCTGGGACTATCGGTTGAAGAGGACTATGGCTACACCTTC; CDR3aa: CASSTLGLSVEEDYGYTF
v_gene: TRBV5-6; abundance: NA; j_gene: TRBJ2-7; d_gene: NA; len: 14; CDR3nt: TGTGCCAGCAGCCCCCCCGACATCGCCTACGAGCAGTACTTC; CDR3aa: CASSPPDIAYEQYF
v_gene: TRBV7-2; abundance: NA; j_gene: TRBJ2-7; d_gene: NA; len: 14; CDR3nt: TGTGCCAGCAGCCCGCGGGGATTTTCCTACGAGCAGTACTTC; CDR3aa: CASSPRGFSYEQYF
v_gene: TRBV19; abundance: once; j_gene: TRBJ1-2; d_gene: NA; len: 15; CDR3nt: TGTGCCAGTAGTATAGGACCGGGTAGGAGCTATGGCTACACCTTC; CDR3aa: CASSIGPGRSYGYTF
v_gene: TRBV10-1; abundance: NA; j_gene: TRBJ1-1; d_gene: TRBD1; len: 16; CDR3nt: TGCGCCAGCAGTGAGAGATCCGGGACAGAGAACACTGAAGCTTTCTTT; CDR3aa: CASSERSGTENTEAFF
v_gene: TRBV10-2; abundance: NA; j_gene: TRBJ2-7; d_gene: NA; len: 16; CDR3nt: TGCGCCAGCAGTGAGTCGTCGACCCCATCACCCTACGAGCAGTACTTC; CDR3aa: CASSESSTPSPYEQYF
v_gene: TRBV4-3; abundance: NA; j_gene: TRBJ1-1; d_gene: NA; len: 13; CDR3nt: TGCGCCAGCAGCCAAGTGGGGGTGACTGAAGCTTTCTTT; CDR3aa: CASSQVGVTEAFF
v_gene: TRBV24-1; abundance: NA; j_gene: TRBJ2-1; d_gene: NA; len: 15; CDR3nt: TGTGCCACCAGTGATGAAAGCTGGGGCGGGCATGAGCAGTTCTTC; CDR3aa: CATSDESWGGHEQFF
v_gene: TRBV28; abundance: few; j_gene: TRBJ2-7; d_gene: NA; len: 15; CDR3nt: TGTGCCAGCAGCACTCCGGGGGGCAGCTCCTACGAGCAGTACTTC; CDR3aa: CASSTPGGSSYEQYF
v_gene: TRBV3-1; abundance: once; j_gene: TRBJ2-7; d_gene: NA; len: 13; CDR3nt: TGTGCCAGCAGCCAAGAAAGGCTTCCCGAGCAGTACTTC; CDR3aa: CASSQERLPEQYF